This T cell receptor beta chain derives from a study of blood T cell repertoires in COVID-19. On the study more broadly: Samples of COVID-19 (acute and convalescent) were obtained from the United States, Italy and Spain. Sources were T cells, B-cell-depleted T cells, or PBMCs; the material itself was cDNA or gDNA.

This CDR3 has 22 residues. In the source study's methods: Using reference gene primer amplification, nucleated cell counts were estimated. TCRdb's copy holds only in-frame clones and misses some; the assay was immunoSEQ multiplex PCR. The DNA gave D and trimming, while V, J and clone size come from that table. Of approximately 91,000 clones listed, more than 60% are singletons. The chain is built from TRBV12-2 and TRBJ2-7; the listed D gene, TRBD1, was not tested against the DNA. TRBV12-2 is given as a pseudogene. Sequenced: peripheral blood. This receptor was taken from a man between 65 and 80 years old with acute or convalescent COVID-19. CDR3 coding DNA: TGTGCAAGTCGCTTAGTTTTTAGGTCGTTCCGGGACAGGGTAAATTGGGGCTACGAGCAGTACTTC. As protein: CASRLVFRSFRDRVNWGYEQYF.